The present T cell receptor beta chain was sequenced within a study of response to subunit inactivated influenza vaccine. General observations from the study: Few new T cells, the authors suggested, are recruited by each seasonal influenza vaccination.

This clonotype was seen at least ten times. Its antigen is unknown. Germline values: CDR1 MGHRA, CDR2 YSYEKL. Trimming removed 4 bases from V and 5 bases from J, with 8 bases in between. This CDR3 is built from 12 residues. Using its own MiXCR run on the RT-PCR reads, TCRdb lists one record per CDR3 protein. Of a few hundred thousand distinct CDR3 sequences in the sample, about 15% were seen once. The source is a man between 45 and 60 years old who received an inactivated influenza vaccine. This sample comprised PBMCs from blood, obtained about 11 days after vaccination. This sequence joins TRBV4-1 and TRBJ1-2; unclear D gene. The CDR3 protein is CASSLGEYGYTF. Here the CDR3 DNA reads TGCGCCAGCAGCCTCGGGGAGTATGGCTACACCTTC.